The present T cell receptor beta chain was sequenced within a study of blood T cell repertoires in COVID-19. Study overall: Acute and convalescent COVID-19 samples came from the United States, Italy and Spain. T cells, B-cell-depleted T cells, or PBMCs supplied cDNA or gDNA.

As handled by the study authors: Estimation of nucleated cell counts was performed using reference gene primer amplification. Data came from immunoSEQ multiplex PCR; TCRdb stores just in-frame clones and leaves some out. From that table come the V and J calls and clone size; the DNA was used to work out D and trimming. The table shows some 53,000 clones, with about 88% occurring only once. The CDR3 length is 13 residues. Trimming pared 1 base from V and 5 bases from J, leaving 6 bases between. Germline values: CDR1 KGHSH, CDR2 LQKENI. This sequence was found in a man aged 55 to 70 with active COVID-19. What was sequenced was peripheral blood. The J gene is TRBJ1-5, the V gene TRBV18; no clear D. The CDR3 DNA sequence: TGTGCCAGCTCACCACGTACAGATCAGCCCCAGCATTTT. This encodes CASSPRTDQPQHF.